The rows below give T cell receptor beta chains drawn from one sample of a study of T cells expressing NK-cell markers. TCRdb processed the 5' RACE reads again and assigns one entry to each CDR3 protein, with no DNA. This sample's clone table lists about 180,000 distinct CDR3 sequences. The sequencing sample was made of blood T cells: a sorted CD56 or NKG2C T cell subset, CD4+ or CD8+ T cells, or bulk PBMC T cells (not recorded which). The receptors originated from a woman aged 18-69 years in good health. Both conserved end residues are part of each CDR3.

>TRBV5-1|TRBJ2-3
CASSRGLAGATDTQYF
>TRBV7-9|TRBJ1-5
CASSLGSSGFNQPQHF
>TRBV12-3/TRBV12-4|TRBJ2-5
CASSTGLTQETQYF
>TRBV18|TRBJ2-1
CASSFLLPDEQFF
>TRBV20-1|TRBJ2-1
CSAREGGGSREQFF
>TRBV3-1|TRBJ2-1
CASSPTPNNEQFF
>TRBV2|TRBJ1-6
CASSELRDANSPLHF
>TRBV10-3|TRBJ2-7
CAISESGLAGSNEQYF
>TRBV5-5|TRBJ2-3
CASSPAGSTDTQYF
>TRBV20-1|TRBJ1-5
CSARSGIYSNQPQHF
>TRBV5-1|TRBJ2-6
CATRSQGASGANVLTF
>TRBV5-4|TRBJ2-3
CASSPETAGTQYF
>TRBV6-5|TRBJ2-1
CASSYSSGVYNEQFF
>TRBV10-3|TRBJ2-7
CAISERRGNEQYF
>TRBV7-9|TRBJ1-3
CASSDSSGNTIYF
>TRBV2|TRBJ2-5
CASRVDRGGRETQYF
>TRBV5-1|TRBJ2-5
CASSLAGRETQYF
>TRBV5-1|TRBJ1-1
CASSFETGEISRAFF
>TRBV9|TRBJ2-3
CASSPQSSRGTDTQYF
>TRBV5-1|TRBJ2-7
CASSRPGTPFGEQYF
>TRBV20-1|TRBJ2-7
CSASGQSAYEQYF
>TRBV6-1|TRBJ2-7
CASSTSGGPYYEQYF
>TRBV5-1|TRBJ2-7
CASSSDRGSYEQYF
>TRBV6-1|TRBJ2-1
CASSLRPGTSWGNEQFF
>TRBV7-3|TRBJ2-1
CASSLGYYNEQFF
>TRBV20-1|TRBJ1-1
CSARAVENTEAFF
>TRBV20-1|TRBJ1-2
CSAREEGLTNPHYTF
>TRBV6-1|TRBJ1-5
CASSGGGAGNQPQHF
>TRBV6-2/TRBV6-3|TRBJ2-1
CASTLPGMDEQFF
>TRBV5-1|TRBJ2-5
CASSSGTSAFLRGETQYF
>TRBV11-2|TRBJ1-4
CASSLDPQGSEKLFF
>TRBV5-1|TRBJ2-7
CASSPAGQGLSYEQYF
>TRBV6-2/TRBV6-3|TRBJ1-2
CASSYFRTGQVRGYTF
>TRBV12-3/TRBV12-4|TRBJ1-1
CASKPQGVVITEAFF
>TRBV5-5|TRBJ1-1
CASSLVGAGEAFF
>TRBV20-1|TRBJ1-5
CSARIQANQPQHF
>TRBV5-1|TRBJ2-2
CASSTGRTNTGELFF
>TRBV27|TRBJ2-1
CASNPRTGNEQFF
>TRBV29-1|TRBJ2-5
CSVSAGTYQETQYF
>TRBV3-1|TRBJ2-7
CASSQDRGHYEQYF
>TRBV21-1|TRBJ2-4
CASSKVRTVENIQYF
>TRBV12-3/TRBV12-4|TRBJ1-6
CASSPQGFSYNSPLHF
>TRBV28|TRBJ2-3
CASSRTTSGTTDTQYF
>TRBV12-3/TRBV12-4|TRBJ1-2
CASGKSGGYGYTF
>TRBV5-1|TRBJ1-1
CASSSTGQLRRGTEAFF
>TRBV12-3/TRBV12-4|TRBJ1-5
CASSPLGFQPQHF
>TRBV29-1|TRBJ1-1
CSVVRQGGTEAFF
>TRBV6-1|TRBJ1-2
CASLSDSGYTF
>TRBV9|TRBJ2-3
CASSASLQKGGTDTQYF
>TRBV12-3/TRBV12-4|TRBJ1-5
CASSFQANSNQPQHF
>TRBV7-9|TRBJ1-1
CASSKDVINTEAFF
>TRBV20-1|TRBJ1-2
CSADWTGAGYGYTF
>TRBV20-1|TRBJ2-5
CSAALAGGLETQYF
>TRBV5-1|TRBJ2-2
CASSLGNTGELFF